Below are 6 T cell receptor beta chains sequenced from a single sample in a study of cytomegalovirus exposure and HLA in healthy donors. PCR employed 60 Vbeta and 13 Jbeta primers. Data came from immunoSEQ multiplex PCR; TCRdb stores just in-frame clones and leaves some out. The table lists around 130,000 clones, over 75% of them singletons. Sequencing used PBMCs. All receptors come from a man younger than 40 in good health and CMV-seronegative.

The chain joins TRBV4-1 to TRBJ2-3; D unclear. CDR3 length: 15 residues. Trimming stripped 1 base from V and 3 bases from J, with 11 bases between. CDR1 is MGHRA and CDR2 is YSYEKL in the germline V gene. CDR3 bases: TGCGCCAGCAGCCAAGTCTTCGGGTGGACAGATACGCAGTATTTT. Encoded protein: CASSQVFGWTDTQYF.

To note about this clone: Distinct nucleotide sequences in the sample also encode this CDR3. This rearrangement joins TRBV7-2 to TRBJ2-7; 11 bases match TRBD1. CDR3 size: 15 residues. The germline gives CDR1 SGHTA, CDR2 FQGNSA. V shed 4 bases, J shed 6 bases, and the junction held 8 bases outside the gene matches. The CDR3 protein is CASSSLRGTGGEQYF. As DNA, the CDR3 is TGTGCCAGCAGCTCCCTTCGGGGGACAGGGGGCGAGCAGTACTTC.

The CDR3 protein is CASSLLTSGEVDTQYF. CDR3 bases: TGTGCCAGCAGTTTGCTGACTAGCGGGGAGGTAGATACGCAGTATTTT. The V and J genes are TRBV27 and TRBJ2-3; the match to TRBD2 covers 11 bases. CDR1 is MNHEY, CDR2 SMNVEV, per germline (reference sequence). This CDR3 comprises 16 residues. After removal of 3 bases from V and 5 bases from J, the junction contained 7 bases not matched to a gene.

In its sample, this clone was seen a few times. This chain joins TRBV14 and TRBJ1-2; D is ambiguous. CDR1 is SGHDN, CDR2 FVKESK, per germline. Trimming shortened V by 0 bases and J by 4 bases, and 12 bases separated the two germline ends. The CDR3 is 15 amino acids. This CDR3 reads CASSQERGRGYGYTF. In nucleotides, the CDR3 is TGTGCCAGCAGCCAAGAACGAGGCAGAGGCTATGGCTACACCTTC.

V gene TRBV19 combines with J gene TRBJ1-5; D remains ambiguous. The CDR3 contains 14 residues. Germline CDR1 reads LNHDA; CDR2 reads SQIVND (reference sequence). Trimming shortened V by 9 bases and J by 1 base, and 13 bases separated the two germline ends. In DNA form, the CDR3 reads TGTGCCAGGACGACTCCACGGAGCAATCAGCCCCAGCATTTT. Translation: CARTTPRSNQPQHF.

Only one count was recorded for this clone. The chain couples TRBV5-6 to TRBJ1-5; 8 bases agree with TRBD1. This CDR3 region has 16 residues. Germline V lookup: CDR1 SGHDT, CDR2 YYEEEE. V lost 2 bases to trimming and J lost 6 bases; unmatched junction nucleotides: 10. This CDR3 reads CASSFFGQGGGQPQHF. In nucleotides, the CDR3 is TGTGCCAGCAGCTTTTTTGGACAGGGAGGAGGTCAGCCCCAGCATTTT.